The text below deals with one T cell receptor beta chain. Antigen unknown. CDR3 length: 12 amino acids. Germline V CDR1 and CDR2: SGHTA, FQGTGA. V lost 8 bases and J lost 9, with 11 bases in between. This sample stems from a study of T cell clones after liver transplantation. Study overall: In this trial, immunosuppression withdrawal was attempted within 2 years of liver transplant. Tolerance: complete withdrawal held at least one year, liver enzymes staying within twice normal.

Repertoires were generated with immunoSEQ multiplex PCR, while TCRdb's copy carries only in-frame clones and drops some. The sample includes approximately 55,000 clones, around 75% seen only once; the top ten take approximately 16%. Study-level results: Small, mixed patient groups and varying post-transplant times limit these conclusions.

This sequence joins TRBV7-3 and TRBJ1-6; D is ambiguous. This receptor was taken from a human donor who received a liver transplant. The sequenced sample was CD4+ T cells from blood, obtained before liver transplant. In DNA, the CDR3 is TGTGCCAGCGCCGGGTTTGGTTCACCCCTCCACTTT. This translates into CASAGFGSPLHF.